This TCR beta chain was captured in a study of PD-1 blockade in classical Hodgkin lymphoma. Using immunoSEQ multiplex PCR, the repertoire was profiled, and TCRdb retains in-frame clones only, with some absent. This sample yields more than 20,000 clones, of which roughly 90% are seen a single time; approximately 23% belongs to the top ten. The time point denotes: cycle 4 day 1 (C4D1), after six to seven weeks of nivolumab. After autologous stem cell transplantation all patients relapsed, and prior brentuximab vedotin exposure differed between cohorts. The CDR3 contains 14 residues. Germline values: CDR1 MGHRA, CDR2 YSYEKL. Trimming took 2 bases from V and 9 from J, leaving 17 bases between them. To note about this clone: The target antigen is unknown.

Whole-study results and caveats: Reported findings placed baseline TCR diversity lower in newly diagnosed patients (compared with healthy donors).

The material was peripheral blood mononuclear cells (PBMCs), obtained before the fourth cycle of nivolumab. The genes are TRBV4-1 and TRBJ2-7, with D perhaps assigned TRBD1 or TRBD2 (5 bases each). The sequence was obtained from a human donor with classical Hodgkin lymphoma. This chain's CDR3 is CASSQPRLLRGQYF. CDR3 nucleotides: TGCGCCAGCAGCCAACCAAGATTATTGAGGGGGCAGTACTTC.